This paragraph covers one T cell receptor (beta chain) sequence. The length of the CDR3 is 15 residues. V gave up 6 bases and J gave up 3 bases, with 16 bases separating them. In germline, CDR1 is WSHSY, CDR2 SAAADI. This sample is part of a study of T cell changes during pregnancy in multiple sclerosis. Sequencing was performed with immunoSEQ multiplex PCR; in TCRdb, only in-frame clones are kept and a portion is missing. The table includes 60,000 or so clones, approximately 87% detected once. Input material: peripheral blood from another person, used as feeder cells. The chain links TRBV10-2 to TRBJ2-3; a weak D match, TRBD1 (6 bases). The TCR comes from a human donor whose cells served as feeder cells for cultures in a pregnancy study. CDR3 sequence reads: CASSLRDMRTDTQYF. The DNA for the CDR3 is TGCGCCAGCAGCCTCCGGGACATGCGGACAGATACGCAGTATTTT.